These 30 T cell receptor beta chains were all obtained from the same sample, sequenced in a study of T cell responses to AZD1222 COVID-19 vaccine. The data were produced by immunoSEQ multiplex PCR, yet TCRdb's version contains in-frame clones alone and is incomplete. This sample yields tens of thousands of clones, of which about 93% are seen a single time; approximately 6% belongs to the top ten. Sequenced material: peripheral blood, taken 28 days after the second dose of the MenACWY control vaccine. These TCRs come from an adult who received the MenACWY meningococcal vaccine as a control.

The chain links TRBV7-3 to TRBJ2-2; no clear D gene. The CDR3 is 14 amino acids. Germline CDR1 and CDR2: SGHTA and FQGTGA. With 3 bases removed from V and 2 bases from J, the gap between germline ends came to 7 bases. Written as DNA, the CDR3 is TGTGCCAGCAGCTTCGACTTCAACACCGGGGAGCTGTTTTTT. This codes for CASSFDFNTGELFF.

The J gene is TRBJ2-5, the V gene TRBV11-2; TRBD1 agrees at 8 bases. The germline CDR1 and CDR2 sequences are SGHAT and FQNNGV. Trimming took 8 bases from V and 4 from J; bases not matched to a gene: 12. The CDR3 totals 15 residues. The CDR3 nucleotides read TGTGCCAGCGGATCGATGCAGGGGGCCGGAGAGACCCAGTACTTC. This translates into CASGSMQGAGETQYF.

The chain employs TRBV9 and TRBJ2-4; D is possibly TRBD1 (6 bases). Per the germline V gene, CDR1 is SGDLS and CDR2 is YYNGEE. V lost 3 bases and J 7 bases, leaving 23 bases between the germline ends. The length of the CDR3 is 17 residues. The CDR3 loop is CASSALPTSPQGNIQYF. CDR3 DNA: TGTGCCAGCAGCGCCCTACCTACTTCGCCGCAGGGGAACATTCAGTACTTC.

The V call is TRBV15, the J call TRBJ1-3; D remains unclear. Germline CDR1 is LNHNV and CDR2 is YYDKDF (reference sequence). V lost 0 bases and J 0 bases, leaving 3 bases between the germline ends. The CDR3 extends over 14 amino acids. The CDR3 coding sequence is TGTGCCACCAGCAGAGATTACTCTGGAAACACCATATATTTT. This gives the protein CATSRDYSGNTIYF. Full variable domain (rest looked up from reference TRBV15 and TRBJ1-3): DAMVIQNPRYQVTQFGKPVTLSCSQTLNHNVMYWYQQKSSQAPKLLFHYYDKDFNNEADTPDNFQSRRPNTSFCFLDIRSPGLGDTAMYLCATSRDYSGNTIYFGEGSWLTVV.

The V call is TRBV10-2, the J call TRBJ2-5; D not resolved. This CDR3 contains 12 residues. The germline V gene encodes CDR1 WSHSY and CDR2 SAAADI. Trimming took 6 bases from V and 5 from J, leaving 10 bases between them. The DNA of the CDR3 is TGCGCCAGCAGGGGCCTTAGGGAGACCCAGTACTTC. Protein: CASRGLRETQYF.

The J gene is TRBJ2-7, the V gene TRBV18; D is undetermined. The CDR3 length is 13 residues. Looked up from germline, CDR1 is KGHSH and CDR2 is LQKENI. V lost 3 bases, J lost 3 bases, and 9 bases lay in between. The CDR3 coding sequence is TGTGCCAGCTCACCTCTGGGCCTCTACGAGCAGTACTTC. Residues: CASSPLGLYEQYF.

The CDR3 DNA is TGTGCCAGCAGTTACCAGTCGAGACAGTTCTTC. Residues: CASSYQSRQFF. The V call is TRBV6-5, the J call TRBJ2-1; no clear D. The germline V and J ends were trimmed by 2 bases and 13 bases, with 9 bases remaining between them. The CDR3 is 11 amino acids. In germline, CDR1 is MNHEY, CDR2 SVGAGI.

The chain couples TRBV5-8 to TRBJ1-2, with 11 bases lining up with TRBD1. The ends lost 5 bases at V and 2 bases at J; junction bases unmatched: 5. CDR1 and CDR2 (germline): SGHTS, YDEGEE. The CDR3 is 15 residues long. The CDR3 nucleotides read TGTGCCAGCAGAGCCGGACAGGGGGCGAACTATGGCTACACCTTC. It codes for CASRAGQGANYGYTF.

For the CDR3, the DNA is TGTGCCAGTAATCACCGACAGGAATACGGGCAGCCCCAGCATTTT. This sequence encodes CASNHRQEYGQPQHF. The chain combines TRBV19 with TRBJ1-5; D possibly corresponds to TRBD1 (6 bases). Per germline, CDR1 LNHDA and CDR2 SQIVND (reference sequence). The V and J ends lost 7 bases and 7 bases respectively, with 20 bases between them. This CDR3 has 15 residues.

V is TRBV6-4 and J is TRBJ1-2; D perhaps matches TRBD1 (6 bases). The CDR3 is 13 residues long. Germline V gene sequence: CDR1 MRHNA, CDR2 SNTAGT. Trimming stripped 3 bases from V and 2 bases from J, with 7 bases between. In nucleotides, the CDR3 is TGTGCCAGCAGTGAAGGGGGAAACTATGGCTACACCTTC. Amino acid sequence: CASSEGGNYGYTF.

DNA for the CDR3: TGTGCCAGCAGTCCTCGACAGGGCCTGCAGTACTTC. It specifies CASSPRQGLQYF. The J gene is TRBJ2-7, the V gene TRBV6-5; 7 nucleotides match TRBD1. Germline trimming cut 5 bases from V and 9 bases from J; bases unmatched to any gene: 7. The length of the CDR3 is 12 residues. Germline V CDR1 and CDR2: MNHEY, SVGAGI.

This clone was found once. The chain links TRBV18 to TRBJ1-5; D is ambiguous. V was pared by 8 bases and J by 5 bases, with 16 bases between. In germline, CDR1 is KGHSH, CDR2 LQKENI. CDR3 length: 14 residues. The CDR3 loop is CASRGGQSDQPQHF. In DNA, the CDR3 is TGTGCCAGCCGGGGAGGCCAGTCCGATCAGCCCCAGCATTTT.

CDR3: CASSLGRYNEQFF. The CDR3 DNA sequence: TGTGCCAGCAGTTTGGGACGATACAATGAGCAGTTCTTC. The chain is built from TRBV6-1 and TRBJ2-1; D tentatively fits TRBD1 or TRBD2 (5 bases each). V lost 5 bases and J lost 4, with 9 bases in between. There are 13 residues in the CDR3. CDR1 and CDR2 from the germline V gene are MNHNS and SASEGT.

This chain links TRBV6-1 with TRBJ1-6; 7 positions match TRBD1. The CDR3 totals 12 residues. Germline values: CDR1 MNHNS, CDR2 SASEGT. The ends lost 8 bases at V and 7 bases at J; junction bases unmatched: 2. CDR3 protein: CASGQANSPLHF. The CDR3 DNA reads as TGTGCCAGCGGACAGGCCAATTCACCCCTCCACTTT.

The genes are TRBV27 and TRBJ2-5; maybe TRBD1 (5 bases). Germline V gives CDR1 MNHEY, CDR2 SMNVEV (reference sequence). The V and J ends lost 8 bases and 3 bases respectively, with 16 bases between them. The CDR3 extends over 14 amino acids. In nucleotides, the CDR3 is TGTGCCAGCGCATGGGGCCGGTCTGAAGAGACCCAGTACTTC. Translation gives CASAWGRSEETQYF.

V and J are TRBV19 and TRBJ2-1; no definite D call. This CDR3 spans 14 amino acids. The germline gives CDR1 LNHDA, CDR2 SQIVND (reference sequence). Deletions cut 2 bases from V and 0 bases from J, with 5 bases between. The CDR3 reads CASSISDSYNEQFF. In DNA form, the CDR3 reads TGTGCCAGTAGTATATCAGACTCCTACAATGAGCAGTTCTTC.

The chain employs TRBV28 and TRBJ1-6; D unresolved. The CDR3 covers 11 residues. Trimming took 5 bases from V and 14 from J, leaving 10 bases between them. In germline, CDR1 is MDHEN, CDR2 SYDVKM. Here the CDR3 DNA reads TGTGCCAGCAGTCGTGACTCTTCCCTCCACTTT. This codes for CASSRDSSLHF.

V usage is TRBV7-8 and J usage is TRBJ2-1, with unresolved D. Trimming took 7 bases from V and 0 from J, leaving 13 bases between them. CDR3 length: 15 residues. Germline V lookup: CDR1 SGHVS, CDR2 FQNEAQ. CDR3 region: CASNPGPSSYNEQFF. In DNA, the CDR3 is TGTGCCAGCAACCCTGGGCCGAGCTCCTACAATGAGCAGTTCTTC.

DNA of the CDR3: TGTGCCACTGGGACCGTCGGATCTGAAGCTTTCTTT. Protein: CATGTVGSEAFF. J is TRBJ1-1 and V is TRBV19, with D possibly TRBD1 on 5 matching bases. The ends were cut back, 10 bases at V and 6 bases at J, with 15 bases in the middle. The CDR3 has 12 residues. The V gene's germline CDR1 is LNHDA and CDR2 SQIVND (reference sequence).

The CDR3: CASSSPGTGGEGQETQYF. CDR3 nucleotide sequence: TGCGCCAGCAGCTCACCCGGGACAGGGGGCGAGGGACAAGAGACCCAGTACTTC. The chain employs TRBV5-1 and TRBJ2-5, with TRBD1 matching over 12 bases. Germline lookup yields CDR1 SGHRS and CDR2 YFSETQ. The CDR3 length is 18 residues. After removal of 3 bases from V and 2 bases from J, the junction contained 11 bases not matched to a gene.

J is TRBJ1-2 and V is TRBV18; a possible D gene is TRBD1 (5 bases). Trimming left V 2 bases short and J 7 bases short, with 8 bases between. Per the germline V gene, CDR1 is KGHSH and CDR2 is LQKENI. The CDR3 covers 12 residues. The CDR3 DNA follows: TGTGCCAGCTCACCAGCGACAGTTGGCTACACCTTC. Translating gives CASSPATVGYTF.

The V gene is TRBV6-2 or TRBV6-3, the J gene TRBJ1-3; D perhaps matches TRBD1 (6 bases). Between the trimmed V and J ends, which lost 6 bases and 0 bases, there was a span of 18 bases. The CDR3 spans 17 residues. Germline CDR1 and CDR2: MNHEY and SVGEGT. For the CDR3, the DNA is TGTGCCAGCAGCTTCACCGACAGGAGGGGCTCTGGAAACACCATATATTTT. It is translated as CASSFTDRRGSGNTIYF.

This clone was recorded once. The rearrangement links TRBV27 to TRBJ2-7; TRBD2 agrees at 10 bases. Trimming cost V 7 bases and J 2 bases; bases outside gene matches: 2. This CDR3 comprises 13 residues. Per germline, CDR1 MNHEY and CDR2 SMNVEV (reference sequence). For the CDR3, the DNA is TGTGCCAGCAAACTAGCGGGGACCTACGAGCAGTACTTC. Translated, it gives CASKLAGTYEQYF.

This rearrangement joins TRBV30 to TRBJ2-2, with TRBD2 matching over 8 bases. The CDR3 consists of 14 residues. Germline V gives CDR1 GTSNPN, CDR2 SVGIG (reference sequence). V gave up 5 bases and J gave up 7 bases; unmatched junction bases: 9. The chain's CDR3 is CAWASGRGGGELFF. The CDR3 bases are TGTGCCTGGGCAAGCGGGAGAGGGGGCGGGGAGCTGTTTTTT. Full variable domain (remainder filled in from reference TRBV30 and TRBJ2-2): SQTIHQWPATLVQPVGSPLSLECTVEGTSNPNLYWYRQAAGRGLQLLFYSVGIGQISSEVPQNLSASRPQDRQFILSSKKLLLSDSGFYLCAWASGRGGGELFFGEGSRLTVL.

This chain uses TRBV15 with TRBJ2-1; TRBD2 agrees at 9 bases. This CDR3 contains 17 residues. Germline values: CDR1 LNHNV, CDR2 YYDKDF (reference sequence). Trimming removed 0 bases from V and 6 bases from J; junction bases left unmatched: 9. CDR3 in amino acids: CATSRDQFSGRINEQFF. CDR3 nucleotides: TGTGCCACCAGCAGAGATCAATTTAGCGGGAGAATCAATGAGCAGTTCTTC.

The rearrangement links TRBV27 to TRBJ1-2; 9 nucleotides match TRBD1. Germline CDR1 and CDR2: MNHEY and SMNVEV (reference sequence). The CDR3 is 14 residues long. V lost 3 bases, J lost 4 bases, and 3 bases stayed unmatched. The CDR3 nucleotides read TGTGCCAGCAGTTTGTCGACAGGGGGCTATGGCTACACCTTC. It translates to CASSLSTGGYGYTF.

This chain uses TRBV5-1 with TRBJ1-2; D might be TRBD1 (6 bases). V was pared by 9 bases and J by 1 base, with 13 bases between. CDR3 length: 13 residues. In germline, CDR1 is SGHRS, CDR2 YFSETQ. This CDR3 is CATRTDLNYGYTF. CDR3 bases: TGCGCCACCCGGACAGACCTTAACTATGGCTACACCTTC.

This rearrangement joins TRBV3-1 (or the pseudogene TRBV3-2) to TRBJ2-7; 11 bases agree with TRBD1. The germline V gene has CDR1 LGHDT and CDR2 YNNKEL (reference sequence). This CDR3 contains 15 residues. Trimming removed 3 bases from V and 5 bases from J; junction bases left unmatched: 6. The CDR3 spells CASSHAGTGGHEQYF. The CDR3 coding sequence is TGTGCCAGCAGCCATGCCGGGACAGGGGGACACGAGCAGTACTTC.

This chain joins TRBV25-1 and TRBJ1-3, with D tentatively TRBD1 (6 bases). V was cut by 4 bases and J by 4 bases, with 14 bases left in between. CDR1 is MGHDK, CDR2 SYGVNS, per germline. The length of the CDR3 is 15 residues. CDR3 protein: CASSGWTAEGNTIYF. The CDR3 DNA reads as TGTGCCAGCAGTGGGTGGACAGCCGAAGGAAACACCATATATTTT.

V gene TRBV5-1 combines with J gene TRBJ2-1; D is undetermined. The germline V and J ends were trimmed by 4 bases and 3 bases, with 14 bases remaining between them. The germline CDR1 and CDR2 sequences are SGHRS and YFSETQ. This CDR3 has 15 amino acids. CDR3 nucleotide sequence: TGCGCCAGCAGCCGCCTAGGCCTAAACTACAATGAGCAGTTCTTC. This gives the protein CASSRLGLNYNEQFF.